Following are 2 T cell receptor beta chains from one sample sequenced in a study of neurological immune-mediated disorders (dated by TCRdb to the late 2010s). Library construction relied on 5' RACE. Reads for this sample came from an Illumina HiSeq 2500. Using fastp at Q25 and MiXCR, TCRdb reprocessed the public reads and kept productive beta chains. Under each unique CDR3 protein, matching rows form one entry showing the most common genes and DNA. The sample profile shows tens of thousands of distinct CDR3 sequences; about 9.3% of them were found once. The ten largest make up about 1.8% of the sample. The sample taken for sequencing was PBMCs. The receptors were gathered from a man aged 35 to 55 in good health.

This clonotype appeared many times. The chain uses TRBV5-1 and TRBJ2-5; D gene uncertain. Trimming shortened V by 5 bases and J by 5 bases, and 13 bases separated the two germline ends. CDR1 and CDR2 from the germline V gene are SGHRS and YFSETQ. The CDR3 has 13 residues. Here the CDR3 reads CASSMDMAETQYF. In DNA form, the CDR3 reads TGCGCCAGCAGTATGGATATGGCGGAGACCCAGTACTTC.

This clonotype occurred many times. The chain links TRBV4-2 to TRBJ1-2, with D perhaps matching TRBD1 (5 bases). This CDR3 is 14 amino acids long. The V end lost 4 bases, the J end lost 5 bases, and 14 bases lay between the germline ends. CDR1 and CDR2 from the germline V gene are LGHNA and YNFKEQ. This chain's CDR3 is CASSLSGTAYGYTF. The CDR3 nucleotides are TGTGCCAGCAGCCTCTCCGGGACGGCTTATGGCTACACCTTC.